This TCR beta chain emerged from a study of CD8+ T cells in alopecia areata. This CDR3 is 13 amino acids long. The ends were cut back, 2 bases at V and 5 bases at J, with 9 bases in the middle. CDR1 and CDR2 from the germline V gene are KGHSH and LQKENI. In regard to this clone: Other DNA sequences of this sample code for an identical CDR3.

Investigators isolated RNA and reverse transcribed it into cDNA to act as the sequencing template. Here immunoSEQ multiplex PCR was the method, and the copy in TCRdb shows in-frame clones only, minus some. The sample yields roughly 170,000 clones, approximately 59% seen once. Sequences were derived from CD4+ T cells sorted from blood, sampled at week 0. The source is a human donor with alopecia areata. The chain uses TRBV18 and TRBJ2-5; D remains ambiguous. This CDR3 is CASSPFGSETQYF. The CDR3 nucleotides are TGTGCCAGCTCACCATTCGGTAGCGAGACCCAGTACTTC.